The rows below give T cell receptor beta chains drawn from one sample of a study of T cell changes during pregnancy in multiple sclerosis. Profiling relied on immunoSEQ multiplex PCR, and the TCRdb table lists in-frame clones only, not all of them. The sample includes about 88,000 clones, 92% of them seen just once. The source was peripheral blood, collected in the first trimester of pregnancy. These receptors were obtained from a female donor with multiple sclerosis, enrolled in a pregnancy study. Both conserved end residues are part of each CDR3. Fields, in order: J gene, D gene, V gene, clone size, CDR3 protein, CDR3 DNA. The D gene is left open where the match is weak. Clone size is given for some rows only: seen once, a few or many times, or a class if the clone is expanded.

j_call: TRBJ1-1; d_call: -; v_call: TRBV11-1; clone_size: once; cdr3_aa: CASSLDRDTEAFF; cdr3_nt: TGTGCCAGCAGCTTAGACAGGGACACTGAAGCTTTCTTT
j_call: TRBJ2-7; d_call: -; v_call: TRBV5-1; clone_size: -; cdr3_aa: CASSRRVDEQYF; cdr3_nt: TGCGCCAGCAGCCGGCGGGTAGACGAGCAGTACTTC
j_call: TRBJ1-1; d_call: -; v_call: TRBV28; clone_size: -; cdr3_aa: CASSLYPLNTEAFF; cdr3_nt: TGTGCCAGCAGTTTATATCCGTTGAACACTGAAGCTTTCTTT
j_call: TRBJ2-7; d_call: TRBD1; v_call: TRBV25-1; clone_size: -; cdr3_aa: CASSHRGSYEQYF; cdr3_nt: TGTGCCAGCAGCCACAGGGGAAGCTACGAGCAGTACTTC
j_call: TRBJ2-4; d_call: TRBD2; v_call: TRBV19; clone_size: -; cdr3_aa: CASSKPGLAPMDKNIQYF; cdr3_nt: TGTGCCAGTAGTAAACCGGGACTAGCCCCCATGGACAAAAACATTCAGTACTTC
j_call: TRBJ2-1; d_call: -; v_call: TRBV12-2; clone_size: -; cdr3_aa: CASRLATLTNEQFF; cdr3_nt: TGTGCAAGTCGCTTAGCGACTCTTACCAATGAGCAGTTCTTC
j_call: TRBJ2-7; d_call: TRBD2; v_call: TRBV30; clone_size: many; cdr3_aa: CAWSPPPRLAVTYEQYF; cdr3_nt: TGTGCCTGGAGTCCCCCCCCCAGGCTAGCGGTCACCTACGAGCAGTACTTC
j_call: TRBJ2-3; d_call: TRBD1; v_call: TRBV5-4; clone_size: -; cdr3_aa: CASGRQGASTDTQYF; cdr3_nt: TGTGCCAGCGGAAGGCAGGGGGCGAGCACAGATACGCAGTATTTT
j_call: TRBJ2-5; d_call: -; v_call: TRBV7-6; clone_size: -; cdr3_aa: CASSLAKRETQYF; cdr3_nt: TGTGCCAGCAGCTTAGCCAAGAGAGAGACCCAGTACTTC
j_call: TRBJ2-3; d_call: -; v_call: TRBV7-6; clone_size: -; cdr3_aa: CASSLAGEVSDTQYF; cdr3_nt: TGTGCCAGCAGCTTAGCCGGGGAGGTTTCGGATACGCAGTATTTT
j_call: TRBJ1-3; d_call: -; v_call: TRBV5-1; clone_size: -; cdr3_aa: CASSLQVSGNTIYF; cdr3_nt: TGCGCCAGCAGCTTACAGGTCTCTGGAAACACCATATATTTT
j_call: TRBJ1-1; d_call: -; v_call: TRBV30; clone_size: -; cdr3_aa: CAWSVQLNTEAFF; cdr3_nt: TGTGCCTGGAGTGTACAGTTGAACACTGAAGCTTTCTTT
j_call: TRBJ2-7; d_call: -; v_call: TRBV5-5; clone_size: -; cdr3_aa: CASNGDGIWRGVGEQYF; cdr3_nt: TGTGCCAGCAACGGGGACGGAATCTGGAGGGGAGTTGGGGAGCAGTACTTC
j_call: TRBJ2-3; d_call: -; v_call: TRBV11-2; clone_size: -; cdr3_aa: CASSPGLRSDTQYF; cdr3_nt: TGTGCCAGCAGCCCGGGACTCCGGTCAGATACGCAGTATTTT
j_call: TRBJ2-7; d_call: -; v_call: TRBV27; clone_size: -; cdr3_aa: CASSLTEGEQYF; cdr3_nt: TGTGCCAGCAGTTTAACGGAGGGCGAGCAGTACTTC
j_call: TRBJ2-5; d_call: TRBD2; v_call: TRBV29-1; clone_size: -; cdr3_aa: CSVATAGEGETQYF; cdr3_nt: TGCAGCGTTGCGACGGCGGGAGAGGGAGAGACCCAGTACTTC
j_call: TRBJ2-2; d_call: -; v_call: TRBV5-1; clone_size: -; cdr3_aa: CASSPVLSPNTGELFF; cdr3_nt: TGCGCCAGCAGCCCAGTTCTTAGCCCGAACACCGGGGAGCTGTTTTTT
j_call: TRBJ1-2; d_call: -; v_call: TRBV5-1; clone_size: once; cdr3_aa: CASSLTLTAGPSNYGYTF; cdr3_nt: TGCGCCAGCAGCTTGACGTTGACCGCGGGGCCAAGCAACTATGGCTACACCTTC
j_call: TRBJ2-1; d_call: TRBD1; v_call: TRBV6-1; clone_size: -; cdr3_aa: CASRLTGGVFDEQFF; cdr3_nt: TGTGCCAGCAGATTGACAGGGGGCGTCTTCGATGAGCAGTTCTTC
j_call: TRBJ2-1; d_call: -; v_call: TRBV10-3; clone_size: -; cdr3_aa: CAIARSEYEQFF; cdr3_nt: TGTGCCATCGCTAGATCGGAATATGAGCAGTTCTTC
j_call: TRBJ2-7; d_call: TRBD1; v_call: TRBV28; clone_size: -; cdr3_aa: CASSWDRGGGTYEQYF; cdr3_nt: TGTGCCAGCAGTTGGGACAGGGGGGGCGGAACCTACGAGCAGTACTTC
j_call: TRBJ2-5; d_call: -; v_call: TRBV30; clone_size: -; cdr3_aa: CACTGSQGLETQYF; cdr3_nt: TGTGCCTGTACCGGGAGTCAGGGTTTGGAGACCCAGTACTTC
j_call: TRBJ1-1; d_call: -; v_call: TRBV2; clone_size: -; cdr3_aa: CASRTGTEAFF; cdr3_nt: TGTGCCAGCAGGACAGGCACTGAAGCTTTCTTT
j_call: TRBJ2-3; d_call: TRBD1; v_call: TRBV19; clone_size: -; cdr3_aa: CASRPTGSVDTQYF; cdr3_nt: TGTGCCAGTAGGCCGACAGGGAGTGTAGATACGCAGTATTTT
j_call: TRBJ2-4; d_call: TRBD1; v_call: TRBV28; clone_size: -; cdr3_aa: CASSKTGSKNIQYF; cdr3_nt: TGTGCCAGCAGTAAGACAGGGTCGAAAAACATTCAGTACTTC
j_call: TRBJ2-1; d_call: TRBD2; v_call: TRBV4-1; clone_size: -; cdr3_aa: CASSQDFIAGVFSYNEQFF; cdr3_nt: TGCGCCAGCAGCCAAGATTTTATAGCGGGAGTTTTCTCGTACAATGAGCAGTTCTTC
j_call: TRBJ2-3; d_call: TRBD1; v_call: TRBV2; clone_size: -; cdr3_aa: CASLTGKTDTQYF; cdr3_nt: TGTGCCAGTCTGACAGGGAAGACAGATACGCAGTATTTT
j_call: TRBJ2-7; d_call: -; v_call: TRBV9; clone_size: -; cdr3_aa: CASSVGQGAYEQYF; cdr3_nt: TGTGCCAGCAGCGTAGGTCAGGGTGCCTACGAGCAGTACTTC
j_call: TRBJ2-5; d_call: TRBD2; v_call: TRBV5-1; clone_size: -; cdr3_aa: CASSTTGGLAAETQYF; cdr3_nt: TGCGCCAGCAGCACTACGGGTGGGCTAGCGGCAGAGACCCAGTACTTC
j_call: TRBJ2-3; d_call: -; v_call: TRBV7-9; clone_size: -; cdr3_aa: CASSLSGGRTDTQYF; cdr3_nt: TGTGCCAGCAGCTTATCCGGGGGACGCACAGATACGCAGTATTTT
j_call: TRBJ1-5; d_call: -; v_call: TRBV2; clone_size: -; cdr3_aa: CASSDEEGNQPQHF; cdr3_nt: TGTGCCAGCAGTGACGAGGAGGGCAATCAGCCCCAGCATTTT
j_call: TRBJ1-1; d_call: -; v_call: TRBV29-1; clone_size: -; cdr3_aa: CSVEAGPEAFF; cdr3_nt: TGCAGCGTTGAAGCAGGGCCTGAAGCTTTCTTT
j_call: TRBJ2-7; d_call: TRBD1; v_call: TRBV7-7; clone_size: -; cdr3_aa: CASSLTGDGEQYF; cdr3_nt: TGTGCCAGCAGCTTGACAGGGGACGGCGAGCAGTACTTC
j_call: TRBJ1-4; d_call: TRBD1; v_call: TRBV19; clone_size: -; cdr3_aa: CASSTRQGWTNEKLFF; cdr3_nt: TGTGCCAGTAGTACCCGACAGGGTTGGACTAATGAAAAACTGTTTTTT
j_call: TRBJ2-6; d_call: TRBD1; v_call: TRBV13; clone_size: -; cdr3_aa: CASSLGQGGPGANVLTF; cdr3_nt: TGTGCCAGCAGCCTGGGACAGGGAGGACCTGGGGCCAACGTCCTGACTTTC